The sequence of this T cell receptor beta chain was determined in a study of cytomegalovirus exposure and HLA in healthy donors. Vbeta (60) and Jbeta (13) primers were used in the PCR. TCRdb's copy holds only in-frame clones and misses some; the assay was immunoSEQ multiplex PCR. Of approximately 180,000 clones listed, about four fifths were seen once; the top ten hold 4% to 5%. The CDR3 is 14 amino acids. Germline CDR1 is SGHRS and CDR2 is YFSETQ. The germline V and J ends were trimmed by 6 bases and 4 bases, with 16 bases remaining between them. It was healthy bone marrow donors who served as donors.

The rearrangement links TRBV5-1 to TRBJ1-1; the D gene is possibly TRBD1 (6 bases). This clonotype was obtained from a young woman in good health and CMV-seropositive. The sample taken for sequencing was PBMCs. CDR3 nucleotides: TGCGCCAGCACCGGCGGGGGGGCAACCACTGAAGCTTTCTTT. Protein sequence: CASTGGGATTEAFF.